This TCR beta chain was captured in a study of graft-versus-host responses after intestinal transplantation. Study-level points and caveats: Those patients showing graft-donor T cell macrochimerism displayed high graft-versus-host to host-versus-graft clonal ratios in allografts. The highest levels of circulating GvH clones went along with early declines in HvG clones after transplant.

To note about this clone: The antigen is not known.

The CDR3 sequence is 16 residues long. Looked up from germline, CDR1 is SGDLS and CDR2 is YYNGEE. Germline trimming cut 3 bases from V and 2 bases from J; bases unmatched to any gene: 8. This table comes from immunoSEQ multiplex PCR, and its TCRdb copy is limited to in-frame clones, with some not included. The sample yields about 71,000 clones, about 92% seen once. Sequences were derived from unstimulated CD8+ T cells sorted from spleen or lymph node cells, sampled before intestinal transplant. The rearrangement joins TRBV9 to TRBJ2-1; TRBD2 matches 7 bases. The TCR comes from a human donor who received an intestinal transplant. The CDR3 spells CASSARAGWTYNEQFF. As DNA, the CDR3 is TGTGCCAGCAGCGCTCGAGCGGGGTGGACCTACAATGAGCAGTTCTTC.